Detailed here is one TCR beta chain. As yet, its antigen is unknown. The record originates from a study of vaccination and CD4 T cells after COVID-19. Overall study: Four females and six males made up the convalescents, two of whom were Hispanic.

Oncomine TCR Beta short-read sequencing was applied to DNA from cultured CD4+ T cells. Using its own MiXCR run on the PCR reads, TCRdb lists one record per CDR3 protein. The sample has about 20,000 distinct CDR3 sequences, 45% to 60% seen once. The treatment: approximately nine-day PBMC culture with coronavirus spike peptide pools or control peptides (ViraFEST assay). Positive SARS-CoV-2 PCR tests in convalescent patients dated from March to December 2020, pre-Alpha, Beta and Delta. Trimming took 6 bases from V and 2 from J, leaving 11 bases between them. The V gene's germline CDR1 is SNHLY and CDR2 FYNNEI. The CDR3 totals 14 residues.

The gene calls are TRBV2 and TRBJ1-5, with unresolved D. The sample was CD4+ T cells from blood, cultured in vitro. This TCR was recovered from a human donor who had recovered from COVID-19. The CDR3 bases are TGTGCCAGCAGCCCCGACATCGGCAATCAGCCCCAGCATTTT. Amino acids: CASSPDIGNQPQHF.